The entry below describes one TCR beta chain. RNA transcripts yielded amplified TCR beta CDR3 regions. The TCR CDR3 first-round RT-PCR relied on the HTBI primer set. Each CDR3 protein is one row after TCRdb ran MiXCR on the multiplex PCR reads. The sample lists a few hundred thousand distinct CDR3 sequences, approximately 14% occurring once. These data are taken from a study of T cells in Graves' hyperthyroidism and ophthalmopathy. Clinical symptoms, serum thyroxine, TRAb, thyroid ultrasound and orbital computed tomography informed diagnoses. Sequencing was performed on blood. This receptor was obtained from a woman aged 18-30 years with Graves' hyperthyroidism.

The CDR3 nucleotides are TGCGCCAGCAGCCCGGGATCGGGGCATGGGGGAAATGGCTACACCTTC. As protein: CASSPGSGHGGNGYTF. The J gene is TRBJ1-2, the V gene TRBV5-1, with a tentative D call TRBD1 (5 bases). The CDR3 consists of 16 residues. Trimming took off 4 bases at V and 6 bases at J, with 22 bases between the two ends. The V gene's germline CDR1 is SGHRS and CDR2 YFSETQ. The full variable domain, completed using reference TRBV5-1 and TRBJ1-2, is KAGVTQTPRYLIKTRGQQVTLSCSPISGHRSVSWYQQTPGQGLQFLFEYFSETQRNKGNFPGRFSGRQFSNSRSEMNVSTLELGDSALYLCASSPGSGHGGNGYTFGSGTRLTVV.